These 26 T cell receptor beta chains originate from one sample sequenced in a study of T cell responses to AZD1222 COVID-19 vaccine. Measured with immunoSEQ multiplex PCR; TCRdb has only the in-frame clones, and not every one. The data hold about 86,000 clones, with approximately 80% observed a single time. The sequenced sample was peripheral blood, obtained on day 0 of AZD1222 vaccination. These receptors all come from an adult in good health.

This clone was seen a handful of times. The chain recombines TRBV3-1 (or the pseudogene TRBV3-2) with TRBJ2-2; D remains unclear. V was shortened by 2 bases and J by 4 bases, with 8 bases between the two germline ends. Per the germline V gene, CDR1 is LGHDT and CDR2 is YNNKEL (reference sequence). The CDR3 sequence is 14 residues long. For the CDR3, the DNA is TGTGCCAGCAGCCAAACGGGCGGCACCGGGGAGCTGTTTTTT. This sequence encodes CASSQTGGTGELFF.

This clone turned up a few times. The V and J genes are TRBV19 and TRBJ1-6; D gene ambiguous. The CDR3 runs to 13 residues. The V gene's germline CDR1 is LNHDA and CDR2 SQIVND (reference sequence). Trimming cost V 3 bases and J 10 bases, with 10 bases left between them. CDR3 bases: TGTGCCAGTAGTATGTCGGTACACTCACCCCTCCACTTT. Translation gives CASSMSVHSPLHF.

The rearrangement uses TRBV7-6 and TRBJ1-5, with 9 bases aligning to TRBD1. The CDR3 has 14 residues. V gave up 4 bases and J gave up 7 bases; unmatched junction bases: 5. Germline assignment: CDR1 SGHVS and CDR2 FNYEAQ. This CDR3 is CASSSGGQGQPQHF. The CDR3 coding sequence is TGTGCCAGCAGCTCGGGGGGACAGGGCCAGCCCCAGCATTTT.

The gene calls are TRBV6-5 and TRBJ1-5; 9 bases map to TRBD1. V shed 9 bases and J 7 bases; nucleotides not matched to a gene: 7. The CDR3 loop spans 13 amino acids. Per germline, CDR1 MNHEY and CDR2 SVGAGI. The DNA for the CDR3 is TGTGCCAGTAGGACAGGGGATGAGCAGCCCCAGCATTTT. It codes for CASRTGDEQPQHF.

The chain employs TRBV11-2 and TRBJ1-3, with D uncertain. The germline V gene encodes CDR1 SGHAT and CDR2 FQNNGV. The CDR3 is 13 residues long. Trimming pared 5 bases from V and 2 bases from J, leaving 7 bases between. The CDR3 protein is CASSPEAGNTIYF. The CDR3, as DNA: TGTGCCAGCAGCCCGGAGGCTGGAAACACCATATATTTT.

The rearrangement joins TRBV6-2 or TRBV6-3 to TRBJ2-7; 11 bases agree with TRBD2. CDR1 and CDR2 (germline): MNHEY, SVGEGT. The CDR3 has 16 amino acids. V shed 5 bases, J shed 2 bases, and the junction held 8 bases outside the gene matches. The CDR3 loop is CASSASPSGRPYEQYF. In DNA form, the CDR3 reads TGTGCCAGCAGTGCATCGCCTAGCGGGAGGCCCTACGAGCAGTACTTC.

The CDR3 DNA reads TGTGCCAGTAACCCGCAGGTCGGGGGCGCGGAAAAACTGTTTTTT. Translating gives CASNPQVGGAEKLFF. The chain employs TRBV19 and TRBJ1-4; the D gene is possibly TRBD1 (6 bases). CDR1 LNHDA and CDR2 SQIVND come from the germline V gene (reference sequence). CDR3 length: 15 amino acids. V lost 7 bases and J lost 8, with 20 bases in between.

The chain links TRBV2 to TRBJ1-2; no firm D call. Germline values: CDR1 SNHLY, CDR2 FYNNEI. CDR3 size: 12 residues. V lost 6 bases to trimming and J lost 4 bases, with 9 bases between them. The CDR3 DNA follows: TGTGCCAGCAGGGCAAATACCTATGGCTACACCTTC. Amino acid sequence: CASRANTYGYTF. Filled out from reference TRBV2 and TRBJ1-2, the complete variable domain reads EPEVTQTPSHQVTQMGQEVILRCVPISNHLYFYWYRQILGQKVEFLVSFYNNEISEKSEIFDDQFSVERPDGSNFTLKIRSTKLEDSAMYFCASRANTYGYTFGSGTRLTVV.

J is TRBJ2-3 and V is TRBV12-2; TRBD2 is the table's D call, not checked against the DNA. TRBV12-2 is reported as a pseudogene. The length of the CDR3 is 17 residues. CDR3 in DNA: TGTGCAAGTCGCTTAGAGTTAAAGCGGGAGGACACAGATACGCAGTATTTT. Amino acids: CASRLELKREDTDTQYF.

This chain links TRBV9 with TRBJ2-5; no reliable D call. Germline V lookup: CDR1 SGDLS, CDR2 YYNGEE. V lost 4 bases, J lost 1 base, and 14 bases lay in between. CDR3 size: 15 residues. The CDR3 sequence is CASSTTLGTQETQYF. The CDR3 bases are TGTGCCAGCAGCACAACCCTAGGCACCCAAGAGACCCAGTACTTC.

This chain links TRBV2 with TRBJ1-6, with D perhaps TRBD1 (6 bases). Deletions cut 5 bases from V and 7 bases from J, with 15 bases between. CDR1 and CDR2 from the germline V gene are SNHLY and FYNNEI. This CDR3 has 15 amino acids. CDR3 protein: CASSLDRQKNSPLHF. CDR3 sequence (DNA): TGTGCCAGCAGTTTAGACAGGCAAAAGAATTCACCCCTCCACTTT. Filled out from reference TRBV2 and TRBJ1-6, the complete variable domain reads EPEVTQTPSHQVTQMGQEVILRCVPISNHLYFYWYRQILGQKVEFLVSFYNNEISEKSEIFDDQFSVERPDGSNFTLKIRSTKLEDSAMYFCASSLDRQKNSPLHFGNGTRLTVT.

This sequence joins TRBV30 and TRBJ1-5; 9 bases agree with TRBD1. The V gene's germline CDR1 is GTSNPN and CDR2 SVGIG (reference sequence). The V and J ends lost 0 bases and 3 bases, in that order; junction bases with no gene match: 3. This CDR3 spans 15 amino acids. The CDR3: CAWSVGTGINQPQHF. As DNA, the CDR3 is TGTGCCTGGAGTGTCGGGACAGGGATCAATCAGCCCCAGCATTTT.

This clone has at least ten counts. CDR3 sequence: CASRPDREGYTF. In DNA, the CDR3 is TGTGCCAGCCGACCGGACAGGGAAGGCTACACCTTC. The V gene is TRBV2, the J gene TRBJ1-2, with TRBD1 matching over 8 bases. The V gene end was trimmed by 8 bases and the J gene end by 8 bases; junction bases not matched to a gene: 7. Germline CDR1 reads SNHLY; CDR2 reads FYNNEI. The CDR3 loop spans 12 amino acids.

This clone was seen only once. This sequence joins TRBV27 and TRBJ1-6; D call uncertain. Germline V lookup: CDR1 MNHEY, CDR2 SMNVEV (reference sequence). This CDR3 is 14 amino acids long. Trimming stripped 8 bases from V and 3 bases from J, with 11 bases between. CDR3 sequence: CASLPEGYNSPLHF. The CDR3 DNA sequence: TGTGCCAGCCTTCCGGAGGGCTATAATTCACCCCTCCACTTT.

This clone appeared once. The chain carries TRBV27 and TRBJ1-2; D gene unclear. The CDR3 length is 12 residues. Looked up from germline, CDR1 is MNHEY and CDR2 is SMNVEV (reference sequence). V was cut by 6 bases and J by 5 bases, with 10 bases left in between. The CDR3 region has the DNA TGTGCCAGCAGACAAACGGAGTATGGCTACACCTTC. This translates into CASRQTEYGYTF.

V is TRBV29-1 and J is TRBJ2-3; possible D gene TRBD1, 5 bases. Trimming pared 6 bases from V and 5 bases from J, leaving 9 bases between. The length of the CDR3 is 11 residues. Germline V lookup: CDR1 SQVTM, CDR2 ANQGSEA. The CDR3 here is CSVKTEDTQYF. CDR3 bases: TGCAGCGTGAAGACAGAAGATACGCAGTATTTT.

This chain connects TRBV28 to TRBJ2-5, with 12 bases aligning to TRBD2. This CDR3 has 15 amino acids. V shed 4 bases, J shed 5 bases, and the junction held 5 bases outside the gene matches. Germline CDR1 is MDHEN and CDR2 is SYDVKM. CDR3 in amino acids: CASSSSGRAHETQYF. The DNA of the CDR3 is TGTGCCAGCAGTTCTAGCGGGAGGGCCCATGAGACCCAGTACTTC.

This sequence joins TRBV11-2 and TRBJ2-7; D perhaps matches TRBD2 (6 bases). CDR1 is SGHAT and CDR2 is FQNNGV in the germline V gene. V lost 7 bases, J lost 2 bases, and 15 bases lay in between. CDR3 length: 14 residues. The CDR3 DNA is TGTGCCAGCAAGCAGTCCCGCGGGACCTACGAGCAGTACTTC. It translates to CASKQSRGTYEQYF.

The chain couples TRBV11-2 to TRBJ1-1, with TRBD1 matching 10 bases. This CDR3 has 16 residues. The germline CDR1 and CDR2 sequences are SGHAT and FQNNGV. V shed 0 bases, J shed 4 bases, and the junction held 5 bases outside the gene matches. CDR3 protein: CASSLDRDRGGTEAFF. The CDR3, as DNA: TGTGCCAGCAGCTTAGATAGGGACAGGGGTGGCACTGAAGCTTTCTTT.

Concerning this clone: The sample holds other DNA sequences that translate to the same CDR3. V usage is TRBV4-3 and J usage is TRBJ1-1; D is possibly TRBD1 (6 bases). This CDR3 has 13 amino acids. CDR1 and CDR2 (germline): LGHNA, YSLEER. V shed 5 bases and J shed 2 bases, with 9 bases lying between them. The CDR3 spells CASSDRPNTEAFF. Here the CDR3 DNA reads TGCGCCAGCAGCGACAGGCCCAACACTGAAGCTTTCTTT.

The chain couples TRBV24-1 to TRBJ2-7, with TRBD2 matching 11 bases. Germline CDR1 is KGHDR and CDR2 is SFDVKD. This CDR3 region has 18 residues. The V and J ends lost 7 bases and 6 bases, in that order; junction bases with no gene match: 19. CDR3 residues: CATSKYSGRARGGSEQYF. As DNA, the CDR3 is TGTGCCACCAGCAAATATAGCGGGAGGGCCCGAGGTGGCTCCGAGCAGTACTTC.

V is TRBV7-9 and J is TRBJ2-1; D remains ambiguous. The germline V and J ends were trimmed by 10 bases and 0 bases, with 10 bases remaining between them. The CDR3 consists of 13 residues. Germline CDR1 is SEHNR and CDR2 is FQNEAQ (reference sequence). CDR3 in amino acids: CATDPSSYNEQFF. The CDR3 region has the DNA TGTGCCACAGACCCTAGCTCCTACAATGAGCAGTTCTTC.

The gene calls are TRBV5-6 and TRBJ2-1, with D perhaps matching TRBD2 (5 bases). The CDR3 consists of 15 residues. CDR1 is SGHDT and CDR2 is YYEEEE in the germline V gene. Trimming stripped 0 bases from V and 4 bases from J, with 11 bases between. The CDR3 sequence: CASSLGWLAYNEQFF. In DNA form, the CDR3 reads TGTGCCAGCAGCTTGGGTTGGCTAGCTTACAATGAGCAGTTCTTC. The full variable domain, in which reference TRBV5-6 and TRBJ2-1 provide the parts outside the CDR3, is DAGVTQSPTHLIKTRGQQVTLRCSPKSGHDTVSWYQQALGQGPQFIFQYYEEEERQRGNFPDRFSGHQFPNYSSELNVNALLLGDSALYLCASSLGWLAYNEQFFGPGTRLTVL.

This clone was counted between two and nine times. This chain links TRBV5-6 with TRBJ1-6; D unclear. CDR1 is SGHDT, CDR2 YYEEEE, per germline. With 1 base removed from V and 14 bases from J, the gap between germline ends came to 22 bases. The CDR3 runs to 16 residues. The CDR3 bases are TGTGCCAGCAGCTTGACCTACGGGGTCGGAGTGGTATCCCTCCACTTT. It specifies CASSLTYGVGVVSLHF.

The V call is TRBV9, the J call TRBJ1-2; D possibly corresponds to TRBD1 (5 bases). The CDR3 contains 14 residues. Germline CDR1 SGDLS, CDR2 YYNGEE. The germline V and J ends were trimmed by 0 bases and 4 bases, with 10 bases remaining between them. Here the CDR3 DNA reads TGTGCCAGCAGCGTAGGTGGGGCACCCTATGGCTACACCTTC. It codes for CASSVGGAPYGYTF.

The chain recombines TRBV7-2 with TRBJ1-5; no definite D call. V lost 4 bases and J 4 bases, leaving 8 bases between the germline ends. Germline V CDR1 and CDR2: SGHTA, FQGNSA. This CDR3 is built from 13 residues. The CDR3: CASSSSVNQPQHF. The CDR3 DNA sequence: TGTGCCAGCAGCTCTTCCGTTAATCAGCCCCAGCATTTT.